Listed here is a single T cell receptor beta chain. The CDR3 covers 11 residues. The germline V gene has CDR1 MDHEN and CDR2 SYDVKM. Between the trimmed V and J ends, which lost 8 bases and 3 bases, there was a span of 5 bases. Cohort allocation depended upon clinical history that participants reported. These data are taken from a study of blood T cell repertoires in COVID-19. Looking at the study overall: From T cells, B-cell-depleted T cells, or PBMCs came the material, which was cDNA or gDNA.

As originally analysed: From reference gene primer amplification, estimates of nucleated cell counts were derived. This table comes from immunoSEQ multiplex PCR, and its TCRdb copy is limited to in-frame clones, with some not included. D and trimming come from the DNA, and the V and J calls and clone size come from that table. The data contain 280,000 or so clones, roughly 91% of them singletons. Sequencing input: PBMCs or T cells enriched from blood (not recorded which). The sequence was collected from a woman aged 45-60 years who had been exposed to COVID-19. This chain connects TRBV28 to TRBJ2-1; unclear D gene. This CDR3 reads CASSYYNEQFF. DNA for the CDR3: TGTGCCAGCTCTTACTACAATGAGCAGTTCTTC. Full variable domain (missing parts from reference TRBV28 and TRBJ2-1): DVKVTQSSRYLVKRTGEKVFLECVQDMDHENMFWYRQDPGLGLRLIYFSYDVKMKEKGDIPEGYSVSREKKERFSLILESASTNQTSMYLCASSYYNEQFFGPGTRLTVL.